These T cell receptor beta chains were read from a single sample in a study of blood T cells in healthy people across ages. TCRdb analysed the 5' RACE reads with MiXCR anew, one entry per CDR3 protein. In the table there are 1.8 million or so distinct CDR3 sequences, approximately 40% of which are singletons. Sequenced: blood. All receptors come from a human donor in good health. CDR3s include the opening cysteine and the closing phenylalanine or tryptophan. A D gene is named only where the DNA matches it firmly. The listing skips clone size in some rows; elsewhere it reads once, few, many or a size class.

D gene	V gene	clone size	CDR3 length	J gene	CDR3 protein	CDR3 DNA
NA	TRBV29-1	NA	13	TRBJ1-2	CSVEEPGSYGYTF	TGCAGCGTTGAAGAGCCGGGATCTTATGGCTACACCTTC
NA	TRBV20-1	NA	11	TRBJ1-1	CSAERGLEAFF	TGCAGTGCTGAGAGAGGTCTTGAAGCTTTCTTT
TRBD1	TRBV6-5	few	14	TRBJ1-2	CASSYGTGRWGYTF	TGTGCCAGCAGTTACGGGACAGGGAGGTGGGGCTACACCTTC
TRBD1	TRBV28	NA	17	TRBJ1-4	CASSSQITGTANEKLFF	TGTGCCAGCAGTTCACAGATAACCGGGACAGCAAATGAAAAACTGTTTTTT
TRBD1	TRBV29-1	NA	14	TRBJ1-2	CSFRQGARNYGYTF	TGCAGCTTTCGACAGGGGGCGAGGAACTATGGCTACACCTTC
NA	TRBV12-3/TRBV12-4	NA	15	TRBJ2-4	CASSFRVVAKNIQYF	TGTGCCAGCAGTTTTCGTGTGGTAGCCAAAAACATTCAGTACTTC
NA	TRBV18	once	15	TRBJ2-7	CASSQRDFGGDEQYF	TGTGCCAGCTCACAACGGGACTTCGGAGGGGACGAGCAGTACTTC
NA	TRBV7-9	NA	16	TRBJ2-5	CASSPSPGEDSETQYF	TGTGCCAGCAGCCCATCCCCAGGAGAGGATTCGGAGACCCAGTACTTC
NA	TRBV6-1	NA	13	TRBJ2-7	CAGSEAGRYEQYF	TGTGCCGGCAGTGAAGCAGGGCGCTACGAGCAGTACTTC
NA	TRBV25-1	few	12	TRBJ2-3	CASSGYMDTQYF	TGTGCCAGCAGTGGATACATGGATACGCAGTATTTT
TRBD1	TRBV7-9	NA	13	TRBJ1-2	CASRDGTVEGYTF	TGTGCCAGCAGAGACGGGACAGTTGAAGGCTACACCTTC
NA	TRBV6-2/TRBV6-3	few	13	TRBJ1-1	CASSYLGNTEAFF	TGTGCCAGCAGTTACCTCGGAAACACTGAAGCTTTCTTT
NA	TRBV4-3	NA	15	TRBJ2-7	CASSQDGGPGYEQYF	TGCGCCAGCAGCCAAGATGGAGGGCCGGGCTACGAGCAGTACTTC
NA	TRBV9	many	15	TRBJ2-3	CASSLRGHSTDTQYF	TGTGCCAGCAGCCTACGGGGCCATAGCACAGATACGCAGTATTTT
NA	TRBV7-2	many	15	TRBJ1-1	CASSPTGAGNTEAFF	TGTGCCAGCAGCCCCACCGGCGCAGGGAACACTGAAGCTTTCTTT
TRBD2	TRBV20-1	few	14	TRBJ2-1	CSTVLAATYNEQFF	TGCAGTACTGTACTAGCGGCTACCTACAATGAGCAGTTCTTC